This T cell receptor (beta chain) appears in the sequencing data of a study of T-cell reconstitution after alpha-beta-depleted transplantation in children. Preparation of the TCRbeta library was carried out with unique molecular identifiers. TCRdb fed the PCR reads into MiXCR, producing one record per CDR3 protein. The sample includes under 70,000 distinct CDR3 sequences, roughly a tenth seen only once; the top ten take 13%. This clonotype was seen ten or more times. The CDR3 covers 16 residues. Germline assignment: CDR1 MGHDK and CDR2 SYGVNS. The V and J ends lost 3 bases and 0 bases, in that order; junction bases with no gene match: 4.

The starting material was PBMCs, obtained before TCRalphabeta/CD19-depleted stem cell transplant. The receptor was isolated from a boy younger than 18 with acute myeloid leukemia, due to receive a stem cell transplant. The genes are TRBV25-1 and TRBJ2-2, with 7 bases that match TRBD1. The CDR3: CASSDTGTANTGELFF. In DNA form, the CDR3 reads TGTGCCAGCAGTGATACCGGGACAGCGAACACCGGGGAGCTGTTTTTT.